This T cell receptor beta chain is drawn from a study of tumor-infiltrating lymphocytes in primary liver carcinoma. Synthesis of TCR beta cDNA was carried out from 500 ng total RNA with a constant-region primer. Investigators got TCR beta libraries out of three nested multiplex PCR rounds, done with slightly modified ARM-PCR. Rounds one and two of PCR, each of about 10 cycles, were primed with TRBV1-TRBV30 forward primers and a C-beta reverse primer. TCRdb re-analysed the multiplex PCR reads in MiXCR, keeping a single row per CDR3 protein. The sample yields about 120,000 distinct CDR3 sequences, under 70% seen once. Extraction of RNA together with DNA used about 17-31 mg of unsorted bulk tissue. Remarks on this clonotype: At one boundary the junction diverges from the germline segment, which might be a read error.

Germline loops: CDR1 KGHSY, CDR2 FQNENV. This CDR3 has 15 amino acids. The rearrangement links TRBV16 to TRBJ1-5; D remains ambiguous. This receptor was obtained from a woman aged 55-69 years with primary liver carcinoma and hepatitis B virus infection. Sequenced: tumor-adjacent normal liver tissue. CDR3 nucleotides: TGTGCCAGCGGTGACGAACAGATAGGCAATCAGCCCCTGCACTTT. Translated, it gives CASGDEQIGNQPLHF.